The 20 T cell receptor beta chains reported below all come from one sample, sequenced in a study of regulatory and conventional T cells in RAG deficiency. Repertoires were generated with immunoSEQ multiplex PCR, while TCRdb's copy carries only in-frame clones and drops some. There are approximately 7,000 clones in the sample; around 80% occur only once, and around 13% lies in the top ten. These sequences were also reported in another study, on regulatory T cells. That paper adds: The primer mix had 52 TRBV and 13 TRBJ primers.

Sequencing was done on a sample of CD8+ T cells sorted from blood. These receptors originate from a human donor in good health.

The chain couples TRBV5-1 to TRBJ1-1; D is unclear. Germline CDR1 is SGHRS and CDR2 is YFSETQ. This CDR3 comprises 15 residues. V lost 1 base and J lost 0, with 10 bases in between. CDR3 residues: CASSLYGSMNTEAFF. The CDR3 nucleotides are TGCGCCAGCAGCTTGTATGGCAGCATGAACACTGAAGCTTTCTTT.

J is TRBJ2-5 and V is TRBV7-9; the D is unclear. CDR1 SEHNR and CDR2 FQNEAQ come from the germline V gene (reference sequence). V lost 1 base and J lost 1, with 13 bases in between. The CDR3 runs to 16 residues. The CDR3 sequence: CASSLGVQSGQETQYF. As DNA, the CDR3 is TGTGCCAGCAGCTTAGGGGTCCAGTCAGGCCAAGAGACCCAGTACTTC.

This clone has a single count. CDR3 loop: CASSLVDNQETQYF. The CDR3 DNA follows: TGCGCCAGCAGCTTGGTGGACAACCAAGAGACCCAGTACTTC. This chain connects TRBV5-1 to TRBJ2-5, with D possibly TRBD1 on 5 matching bases. V was trimmed by 0 bases and J by 0 bases, leaving 6 bases between them. This CDR3 comprises 14 residues. Germline CDR1 and CDR2: SGHRS and YFSETQ.

The V and J genes are TRBV7-9 and TRBJ1-1; TRBD1 might be the D (5 bases). Germline values: CDR1 SEHNR, CDR2 FQNEAQ (reference sequence). The CDR3 covers 13 residues. Trimming took off 5 bases at V and 5 bases at J, with 12 bases between the two ends. CDR3 in amino acids: CASSLGGGTEAFF. The CDR3 region has the DNA TGTGCCAGCAGCCTTGGTGGGGGAACTGAAGCTTTCTTT.

The J gene is TRBJ2-6, the V gene TRBV19; tentative D call: TRBD1 (7 bases). Germline lookup yields CDR1 LNHDA and CDR2 SQIVND (reference sequence). This CDR3 has 16 amino acids. V was cut by 9 bases and J by 4 bases, with 19 bases left in between. CDR3 sequence: CASPPSGGSGANVLTF. The CDR3, as DNA: TGTGCCAGCCCCCCCTCAGGGGGGAGCGGGGCCAACGTCCTGACTTTC.

This sequence joins TRBV6-6 and TRBJ1-3, with a weak D call TRBD1 (5 bases). Germline CDR1 and CDR2: MNHNY and SVGAGI (reference sequence). Deletions cut 6 bases from V and 5 bases from J, with 20 bases between. The CDR3 loop spans 16 amino acids. CDR3 sequence: CASREGLGAARNTIYF. The CDR3 DNA sequence: TGTGCCAGCAGAGAGGGGCTAGGGGCGGCCCGAAACACCATATATTTT.

This clone has just a few counts. The chain carries TRBV9 and TRBJ1-4; D gene unclear. Germline CDR1 reads SGDLS; CDR2 reads YYNGEE. The CDR3 sequence is 15 residues long. Trimming cost V 0 bases and J 0 bases, with 6 bases left between them. Here the CDR3 reads CASSVGGATNEKLFF. As DNA, the CDR3 is TGTGCCAGCAGCGTAGGGGGTGCAACTAATGAAAAACTGTTTTTT.

The chain uses TRBV27 and TRBJ1-1, with D unclear. Trimming took 6 bases from V and 3 from J, leaving 14 bases between them. The CDR3 loop spans 14 amino acids. The germline V gene has CDR1 MNHEY and CDR2 SMNVEV (reference sequence). This chain's CDR3 is CASSISLADTEAFF. CDR3 nucleotide sequence: TGTGCCAGCAGCATAAGCTTGGCGGACACTGAAGCTTTCTTT.

This clone came up a few times. The chain joins TRBV9 to TRBJ1-5; possible D gene TRBD1, 6 bases. CDR1 is SGDLS, CDR2 YYNGEE, per germline. Trimming took 3 bases from V and 2 from J, leaving 12 bases between them. CDR3 length: 15 residues. CDR3 region: CASSAGGRGNQPQHF. The DNA for the CDR3 is TGTGCCAGCAGCGCGGGGGGCCGGGGCAATCAGCCCCAGCATTTT.

The CDR3 protein is CASSQEAGGIGNQPQHF. The CDR3, as DNA: TGCGCCAGCAGCCAAGAAGCAGGGGGCATCGGCAATCAGCCCCAGCATTTT. The chain has TRBV4-1 and TRBJ1-5; 8 bases are a match to TRBD1. V was clipped by 0 bases and J by 2 bases; unmatched bases: 6. The CDR3 runs to 17 residues. From germline, CDR1 is MGHRA and CDR2 YSYEKL.

The gene calls are TRBV10-3 and TRBJ1-1; 7 bases line up with TRBD1. Germline-derived CDR1 and CDR2 are ENHRY and SYGVKD. The trim removed 10 bases at V and 8 bases at J, leaving 7 bases unmatched. CDR3 length equals 11 residues. The CDR3 sequence: CASGTEREAFF. For the CDR3, the DNA is TGTGCCAGCGGGACAGAAAGGGAAGCTTTCTTT.

The chain links TRBV11-2 to TRBJ2-7, with 15 bases fitting TRBD2. Germline V CDR1 and CDR2: SGHAT, FQNNGV. Germline trimming cut 5 bases from V and 4 bases from J; bases unmatched to any gene: 12. The CDR3 runs to 18 residues. CDR3 bases: TGTGCCAGCAGCCTCCTAGGACTAGCGGGGGGGCAAGGGTACGAGCAGTACTTC. It is translated as CASSLLGLAGGQGYEQYF. Looking up the rest from reference TRBV11-2 and TRBJ2-7 gives the full variable domain: EAGVAQSPRYKIIEKRQSVAFWCNPISGHATLYWYQQILGQGPKLLIQFQNNGVVDDSQLPKDRFSAERLKGVDSTLKIQPAKLEDSAVYLCASSLLGLAGGQGYEQYFGPGTRLTVT.

The CDR3 DNA sequence: TGTGCCAGCAGCTTGATCGGGACAGCCAATTCACCCCTCCACTTT. This translates into CASSLIGTANSPLHF. This sequence joins TRBV7-9 and TRBJ1-6; 7 positions match TRBD1. This CDR3 spans 15 amino acids. V lost 3 bases and J lost 7; bases outside the gene matches: 6. Germline V CDR1 and CDR2: SEHNR, FQNEAQ (reference sequence).

Of note for this clone: Other DNA sequences within the sample encode an identical CDR3. J is TRBJ1-3 and V is TRBV6-1; D gene unclear. V was clipped by 2 bases and J by 5 bases, with 19 bases between them. The CDR3 loop spans 17 amino acids. Germline V gene sequence: CDR1 MNHNS, CDR2 SASEGT. CDR3 region: CASSELSLTVTRNTIYF. CDR3 coding DNA: TGTGCCAGCAGTGAATTGTCCCTTACAGTAACGAGAAACACCATATATTTT.

This sequence joins TRBV19 and TRBJ1-1; D remains ambiguous. Germline V gene lookup returns CDR1 LNHDA and CDR2 SQIVND (reference sequence). CDR3 length equals 16 residues. The germline V and J ends were trimmed by 3 bases and 0 bases, with 14 bases remaining between them. The CDR3 DNA reads as TGTGCCAGTAGTATCCGGGCAGGAGCCATGAACACTGAAGCTTTCTTT. This translates into CASSIRAGAMNTEAFF.

The rearrangement uses TRBV5-6 and TRBJ2-5, with D unclear. Deletions cut 0 bases from V and 1 base from J, with 13 bases between. Per the germline V gene, CDR1 is SGHDT and CDR2 is YYEEEE. The CDR3 contains 16 residues. CDR3 sequence: CASSLVGSTGQETQYF. In DNA, the CDR3 is TGTGCCAGCAGCTTGGTCGGGTCCACTGGCCAAGAGACCCAGTACTTC.

The chain joins TRBV19 to TRBJ1-5; TRBD1 is a possible D gene (5 bases). Deletions cut 3 bases from V and 5 bases from J, with 11 bases between. The CDR3 loop spans 14 amino acids. The V gene's germline CDR1 is LNHDA and CDR2 SQIVND (reference sequence). In nucleotides, the CDR3 is TGTGCCAGTAGTATTTGGGTAGGGGATCAGCCCCAGCATTTT. The encoded protein is CASSIWVGDQPQHF.

This clone was recorded only once. This chain joins TRBV13 and TRBJ2-1; 9 nucleotides align to TRBD2. In germline, CDR1 is PRHDT, CDR2 FYEKMQ (reference sequence). J lost 8 bases, V lost 2 bases, and 10 bases had no gene match. This CDR3 region has 16 residues. CDR3 sequence reads: CASSLTPSGGKDEQFF. In DNA, the CDR3 is TGTGCCAGCAGCTTAACCCCCAGCGGGGGGAAGGATGAGCAGTTCTTC.

The gene calls are TRBV2 and TRBJ1-1, with D possibly matching TRBD1 (5 bases). This CDR3 has 13 residues. Germline values: CDR1 SNHLY, CDR2 FYNNEI. Trimming took 1 base from V and 5 from J, leaving 8 bases between them. CDR3 residues: CASSEGGRTEAFF. The CDR3 DNA follows: TGTGCCAGCAGTGAAGGGGGACGTACTGAAGCTTTCTTT. Supplemented by reference TRBV2 and TRBJ1-1, the full variable domain reads EPEVTQTPSHQVTQMGQEVILRCVPISNHLYFYWYRQILGQKVEFLVSFYNNEISEKSEIFDDQFSVERPDGSNFTLKIRSTKLEDSAMYFCASSEGGRTEAFFGQGTRLTVV.

This chain uses TRBV5-1 with TRBJ1-1; D is perhaps TRBD1 (5 bases). Per the germline V gene, CDR1 is SGHRS and CDR2 is YFSETQ. V was cut by 2 bases and J by 4 bases, with 12 bases left in between. CDR3 length: 14 residues. CDR3 residues: CASSFEYGTTEAFF. CDR3 nucleotide sequence: TGCGCCAGCAGCTTCGAATATGGGACCACTGAAGCTTTCTTT.